Detailed here is one TCR beta chain. The table lists this clone with a few counts. Its cognate antigen has yet to be identified. Qualities for individual bases were not recorded, and no much larger clone is one base off. To prepare the library, the immunoSEQ multiplex PCR assay was applied. A mixture of 60 forward primers for TCR Vbeta segments and 13 reverse primers for TCR Jbeta segments was used in the multiplex PCR. The CDR3 region of rearranged TCR beta genes was amplified from genomic DNA with a multiplex PCR assay. The Illumina HiSeq System was used to sequence the amplified TCR beta libraries as 87-base-pair reads. Regarding the original processing steps: In a later analysis, 80 million or so unique TCR beta chains were counted across the approximately 640 repertoires, and roughly 10 million of these chains were shared by at least two donors. Raw reads were error-corrected and collapsed into unique sequences with a nearest-neighbor algorithm that merged closely related sequences to remove PCR and sequencing errors. To assign V, D and J gene segments, CDR3 sequences were aligned to IMGT reference sequences. Each retained sequence needed at least a six-nucleotide match to both a V gene segment and a J gene segment. Rearrangements were called productive when the CDR3 lacked stop codons and stayed in frame with V and J; all others were non-productive. Following IMGT convention, CDR3 was defined as the stretch from the second conserved V-encoded cysteine up to the conserved J-encoded phenylalanine. Sequences without an unambiguous match to a single V gene segment were excluded from the earlier analysis of several hundred of the donors. An earlier analysis of 450 to 650 of the donors called V segments functional above 56.7% productive rearrangements and segregating when the between-donor standard deviation exceeded 5%. A statistical classification framework was developed to diagnose cytomegalovirus status using the catalog of TCR beta chain sequences. A later analysis assigned V and J genes by comparing TCR nucleotide sequences with IMGT/GENE-DB human TR gene sequences. In a later analysis, CDR3 sequences and most-parsimonious VDJ recombination scenarios were assigned using the TCRdist pipeline. In a later analysis, each TCR beta chain was defined by its CDR3 amino acid sequence together with its V-gene family, and reads without a unique V-gene family were excluded. As a way to deal with suspected cross-contamination and a sequencing artifact, a later analysis dropped more than 500 nucleotide sequences that were highly shared and had low generation probability. In a later analysis, a clonal expansion index was calculated for each public chain from normalized within-repertoire ranks of inferred template counts. In a later analysis, generation probabilities were computed with a VDJ recombination model fitted to out-of-frame rearrangements, and the resulting probabilities were checked against IGoR. In a later analysis, TCR-TCR, TCR-HLA and TCR-CMV co-occurrence was scored with hypergeometric tests, and a repertoire-size bias correction was applied to TCR pairs. A later analysis estimated false discovery rates by permuting HLA or CMV assignments 20 times. A later analysis grouped co-occurring TCRs with DBSCAN, adding TCRdist sequence similarity when clustering within HLA-allele-positive subsets. Co-occurrence clustering excluded repertoires with fewer than 30,000 or more than 120,000 public chains, plus five with anomalous nucleotide sharing. The table comes from immuneACCESS by way of TCRdb, which keeps in-frame sequences with V and J called. Part of the clones is missing from these tables; in studies checked, under half for an unresolved V gene and the rest for unknown reasons. The V and J calls and clone size come from that table; D and trimming were worked out from the DNA. This sample lists approximately 100,000 clones; approximately 80% were detected once. The ten top clones hold roughly 4.9% of the sample.

In total, approximately 700 healthy bone marrow donors made up the cohort. At the time of sampling, every cohort member was nominally healthy, though immune exposures that went unrecorded were likely present. The donor was CMV seropositive and was included in the group of some 290 seropositive cohort members. Each donor provided a peripheral blood sample, and peripheral blood mononuclear cells were used for TCR beta sequencing. Genomic DNA extraction from the blood cell samples was performed with the Qiagen DNeasy Blood Extraction Kit. The data originate from a study of cytomegalovirus exposure and HLA in healthy donors (dated by TCRdb to 2017 to 2019). Regarding the study in general: An earlier analysis of more than 550 of the donors reported over 250 Gb of sequence data and some 110 million unique TCR beta sequences obtained from around 180 million T cells. Alongside the repertoire data, information on donor age, sex, ethnicity and CMV serostatus was compiled. Roughly 5 DR-DQ haplotypes were handled as single units for association and clustering because linkage in the cohort was strong. An early release that covered approximately 600 HLA-typed donors contained approximately 290 gigabases of sequencing data and 70 million to 100 million unique TCR sequences. Rather than using new phenotypic data, the later analysis identified candidate immune exposures from TCR beta sequences and from how often those sequences occurred across donors. In an earlier analysis of a few hundred of the donors, high-throughput TCR beta sequencing was used to judge whether each TCR beta V gene segment behaved as functional or pseudogenic. HLA typing covered class I and class II loci at four-digit resolution. To study patterns of TCR occurrence, a later analysis re-analyzed previously published TCR beta repertoires from 666 donors and added high-resolution HLA genotyping. Genome-wide SNP genotypes for about 65% of the 666 donors were used in a later genetic analysis, which treated that subset as a discovery cohort. The study profiled the T cell repertoires of hundreds of subjects by immunosequencing and related them to cytomegalovirus serostatus. The study combined high-throughput TCR immunosequencing, statistical association of individual TCRs with disease status, and machine learning to predict cytomegalovirus infection status. Among over 350 genotyped donors of the cohort, an average of around 240,000 unique TCR beta nucleotide sequences were sequenced per donor, around 18% of them non-productive. All discovery cohort repertoires had been generated using a single sequencing platform. The study was designed to test whether signatures of past pathogen exposure could be identified by cataloging public T cell receptors. Of the approximately 400 genotyped donors, 81% were placed in the genetic ancestry cluster associated with self-reported Caucasian donors. The number of donors typed differed by locus, with roughly 629-640 for A, B, C, DRB1 and DQB1, around 560 for DQA1, approximately 570 for DPA1, and roughly 450 for DPB1. Besides the first cohort of 550 to 750 subjects, a separate validation cohort made up of over a hundred different subjects was used. What the research found in general, with its limitations: In a later analysis, the rate of TCR association differed among HLA loci, with DRB1 alleles having the most associated TCRs and HLA-C alleles having the fewest. A later genetic analysis associated a missense DCLRE1C variant with V-gene and J-gene trimming of TCR beta chains, and an independent cohort replicated the association. A few of the identified cytomegalovirus-associated TCR beta chains were confirmed in vitro to be specific for cytomegalovirus antigens. Compared with equally common non-associated chains, HLA-associated TCR beta chains in a later analysis were more clonally expanded and had lower generation probabilities. In an earlier analysis of around 600 of the donors, most TCR beta V segments were observed in productive rearrangements about 87% or about 30% of the time, broadly matching IMGT annotations. While some public TCRs were present in many individuals, most TCR sequences turned up only very rarely across donors. Roughly uniform sequencing depth across donors was assumed in presence/absence analyses, although this assumption may not hold. In both the original and validation cohorts, the classifier was reported to diagnose cytomegalovirus status with high specificity and sensitivity. A later analysis reported that several top co-occurrence clusters appeared linked to parvovirus B19, influenza, CMV and Epstein-Barr virus. Because counts were too low, seventeen rarely observed V segments, including chromosome 9 orphons, were excluded from the earlier analysis of several hundred of the donors. According to a later analysis, most CMV-associated TCR beta chains appeared to be HLA-restricted, and the HLA associations seemed to be driven largely by CMV exposure. A total of about 180 TCR beta chains were listed by the study as associated with cytomegalovirus. The authors suggested that the approach could potentially be generalized to other disease states and immunological phenotypes. The only immune exposure information available for the cohort was CMV serostatus. When HLA alleles, especially DR and DQ, strongly co-occurred, attributing TCR associations to individual alleles was difficult. Because the 87-base-pair reads could not distinguish some IMGT-functional V segments, including TRBV6-2 and TRBV6-3, those segments were excluded. Because HLA typing was missing for some donors at each locus, association tests included only the typed subset. A later analysis associated about 18,000 TCR beta sequences with specific HLA alleles at a false discovery rate of 0.05. A further reported finding was that TCR beta sequences accurately predicted the HLA-A and HLA-B alleles for most subjects in the first cohort. Compared with the roughly 710-donor mean, donors in an Asian-associated ancestry cluster had fewer N-insertions in productive TCRs, according to a later genetic analysis. The sequencing pipeline was judged likely to have produced a cluster of highly shared sequence variants as a technical artifact. This cohort had only TCR beta chains sequenced, and the lack of alpha or paired-chain data limited which features could be detected. Correlated functional status among segregating V segments might be attributable to linkage disequilibrium, but an unknown experimental factor could not be ruled out.

Counted from cysteine to phenylalanine, this CDR3 has 15 amino acids. CDR3 DNA is the only sequence kept; it has 45 bases, read in frame from the first base. From the germline V gene, CDR1 is SGHRS and CDR2 is YFSETQ. Deletion took 3 bases off V and 6 bases off J, with a span of 18 bases between the germline ends. The specimen was PBMCs. This receptor was taken from a woman aged 18-29 years in good health and CMV-seropositive. This chain joins TRBV5-1 to TRBJ2-5, with TRBD1 perhaps the D gene, on 5 matching bases. Here is the DNA: TGCGCCAGCAGCTCGCAGGGCCAGTCGGAAAAGACCCAGTACTTC. Its product reads: CASSSQGQSEKTQYF.